This T cell receptor beta chain stems from a study of blood T cell repertoires in COVID-19. TCRdb's table, derived via immunoSEQ multiplex PCR, lists solely in-frame clones and lacks some. Of roughly 110,000 clones in the sample, 70% to 75% are singletons; the top ten hold 0.8% to 1%. The germline V gene has CDR1 SNHLY and CDR2 FYNNEI. V lost 2 bases and J lost 4; bases outside the gene matches: 5. The CDR3 contains 15 residues. This sequence joins TRBV2 and TRBJ1-2, with 9 bases identical to TRBD1. The sample taken for sequencing was peripheral blood. This TCR was sampled from a human donor with acute or convalescent COVID-19. The donor label of this sample is uncertain. CDR3 in DNA: TGTGCCAGCAGTGAATACGGACAGGGGAGCTATGGCTACACCTTC. This gives the protein CASSEYGQGSYGYTF.